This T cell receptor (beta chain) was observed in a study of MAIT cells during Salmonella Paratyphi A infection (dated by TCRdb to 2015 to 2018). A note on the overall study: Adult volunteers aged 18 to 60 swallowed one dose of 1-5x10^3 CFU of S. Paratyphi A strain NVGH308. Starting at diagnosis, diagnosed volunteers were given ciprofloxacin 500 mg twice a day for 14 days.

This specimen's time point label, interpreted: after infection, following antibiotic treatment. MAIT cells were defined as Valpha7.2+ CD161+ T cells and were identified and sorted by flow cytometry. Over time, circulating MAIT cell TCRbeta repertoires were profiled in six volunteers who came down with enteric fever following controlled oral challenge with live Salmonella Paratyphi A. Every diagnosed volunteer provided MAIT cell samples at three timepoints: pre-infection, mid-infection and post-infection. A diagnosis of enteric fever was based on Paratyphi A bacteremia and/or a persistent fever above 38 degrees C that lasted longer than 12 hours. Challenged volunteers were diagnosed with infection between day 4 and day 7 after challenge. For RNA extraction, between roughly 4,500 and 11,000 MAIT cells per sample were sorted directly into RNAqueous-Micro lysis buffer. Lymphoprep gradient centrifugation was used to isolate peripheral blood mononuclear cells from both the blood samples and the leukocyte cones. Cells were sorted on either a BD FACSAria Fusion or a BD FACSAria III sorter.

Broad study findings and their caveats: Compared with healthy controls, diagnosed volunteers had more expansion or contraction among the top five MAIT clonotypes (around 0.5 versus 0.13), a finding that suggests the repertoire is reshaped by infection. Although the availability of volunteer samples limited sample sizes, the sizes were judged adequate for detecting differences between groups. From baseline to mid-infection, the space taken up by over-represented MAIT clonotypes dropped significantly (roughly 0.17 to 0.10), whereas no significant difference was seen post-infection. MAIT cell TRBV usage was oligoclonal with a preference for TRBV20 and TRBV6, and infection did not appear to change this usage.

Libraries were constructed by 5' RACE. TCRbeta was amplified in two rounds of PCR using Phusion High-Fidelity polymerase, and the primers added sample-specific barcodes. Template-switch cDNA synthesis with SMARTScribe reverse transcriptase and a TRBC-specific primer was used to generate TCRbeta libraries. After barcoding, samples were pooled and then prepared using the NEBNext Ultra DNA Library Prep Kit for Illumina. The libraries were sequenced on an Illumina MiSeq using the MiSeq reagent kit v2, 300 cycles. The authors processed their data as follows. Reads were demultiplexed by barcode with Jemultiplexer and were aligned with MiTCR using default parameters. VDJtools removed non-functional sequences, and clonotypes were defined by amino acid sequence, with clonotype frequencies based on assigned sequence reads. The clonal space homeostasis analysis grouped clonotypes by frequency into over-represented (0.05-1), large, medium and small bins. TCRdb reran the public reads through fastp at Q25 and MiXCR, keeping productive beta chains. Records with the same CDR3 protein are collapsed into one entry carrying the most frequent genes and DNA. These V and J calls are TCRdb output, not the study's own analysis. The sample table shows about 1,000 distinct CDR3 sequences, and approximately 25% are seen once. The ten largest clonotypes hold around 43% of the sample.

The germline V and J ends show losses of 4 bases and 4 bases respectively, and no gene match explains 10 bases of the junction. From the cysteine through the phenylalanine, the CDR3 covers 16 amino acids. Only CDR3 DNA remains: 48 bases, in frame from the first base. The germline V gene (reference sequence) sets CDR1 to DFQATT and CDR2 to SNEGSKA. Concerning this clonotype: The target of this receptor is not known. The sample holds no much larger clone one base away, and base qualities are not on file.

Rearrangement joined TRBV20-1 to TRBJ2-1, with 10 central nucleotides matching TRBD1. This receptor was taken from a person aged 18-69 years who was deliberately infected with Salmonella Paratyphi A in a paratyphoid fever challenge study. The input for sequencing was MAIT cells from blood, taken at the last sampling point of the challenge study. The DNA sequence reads TGCAGTGCTATCAGTACCGGGACAGGGGATTACAATGAGCAGTTCTTC. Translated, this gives CSAISTGTGDYNEQFF.